This TCR beta chain was sequenced for a study of tumor-infiltrating lymphocytes in localized non-small cell lung cancer. Method: immunoSEQ multiplex PCR; TCRdb's copy keeps in-frame clones and lacks some. In the table there are roughly 7,000 clones, around two thirds of which are singletons. Whole-study findings and limits: T-cell fraction did not differ between immunotypes IM1 and IM2.

As regards this clone: The antigen is unknown.

V lost 0 bases and J 3 bases, leaving 18 bases between the germline ends. CDR3 size: 18 residues. Germline CDR1 is MGHRA and CDR2 is YSYEKL. The source is a human donor with non-small cell lung cancer. The sequencing input was lung tumor tissue. This chain joins TRBV4-1 and TRBJ2-1; the D gene is possibly TRBD2 (6 bases). The CDR3 DNA reads as TGCGCCAGCAGCCAAGAAGGAGGGGTTTGGGCCTTCTACAATGAGCAGTTCTTC. This gives the protein CASSQEGGVWAFYNEQFF.